Following are 10 T cell receptor beta chains from one sample sequenced in a study of cytomegalovirus exposure and HLA in healthy donors. PCR involved 60 Vbeta and 13 Jbeta primers. The table came from immunoSEQ multiplex PCR; TCRdb's copy has only in-frame clones and leaves some out. The table has some 96,000 clones, around 77% seen once. The sequenced sample consisted of PBMCs. All receptors come from a female donor in good health and CMV-seronegative.

CDR3 in amino acids: CASSKVEGSGNTIYF. In nucleotides, the CDR3 is TGTGCCAGCAGCAAAGTGGAGGGCAGTGGAAACACCATATATTTT. This chain connects TRBV21-1 to TRBJ1-3. TRBV21-1 is annotated as a pseudogene. CDR3 length: 15 residues.

This chain uses TRBV4-3 with TRBJ2-1; 10 bases match TRBD1. V was clipped by 4 bases and J by 12 bases; unmatched bases: 12. The CDR3 runs to 15 residues. Germline V gene lookup returns CDR1 LGHNA and CDR2 YSLEER. The CDR3 DNA is TGCGCCAGCAGCCGCAACGGGACAGGGGAAATGAGGCAGTTCTTC. It is translated as CASSRNGTGEMRQFF.

The rearrangement uses TRBV6-5 and TRBJ1-5, with D unresolved. Trimming took off 5 bases at V and 5 bases at J, with 13 bases between the two ends. This CDR3 is 14 amino acids long. Per germline, CDR1 MNHEY and CDR2 SVGAGI. The CDR3 DNA reads TGTGCCAGCAGTCGTGGGGAGGGCCATCAGCCCCAGCATTTT. Amino acid sequence: CASSRGEGHQPQHF.

The chain links TRBV15 to TRBJ1-6; D remains ambiguous. Trimming removed 3 bases from V and 6 bases from J, with 15 bases in between. There are 16 residues in the CDR3. Looked up from germline, CDR1 is LNHNV and CDR2 is YYDKDF (reference sequence). CDR3 protein: CATSRFSPAPNSPLHF. The CDR3 nucleotides are TGTGCCACCAGCAGGTTTAGTCCAGCGCCTAATTCACCCCTCCACTTT.

The J gene is TRBJ2-1, the V gene TRBV15; D gene unclear. The CDR3 contains 13 residues. CDR1 and CDR2 from the germline V gene are LNHNV and YYDKDF (reference sequence). V dropped 1 base and J dropped 8 bases, with 9 bases sitting between them. CDR3 DNA: TGTGCCACCAGCAGAGTACTGCCTGATGAGCAGTTCTTC. Its translation is CATSRVLPDEQFF.

This clone has a handful of counts. V and J are TRBV11-2 and TRBJ1-6, with D possibly being TRBD1 (6 bases). Germline loops: CDR1 SGHAT, CDR2 FQNNGV. The V end lost 5 bases, the J end lost 6 bases, and 8 bases lay between the germline ends. This CDR3 spans 13 amino acids. CDR3 region: CASSADSNSPLHF. CDR3 nucleotide sequence: TGTGCCAGCAGCGCGGACAGTAATTCACCCCTCCACTTT.

CDR3: CASSLGTALPYNEQFF. The CDR3, as DNA: TGCGCCAGCAGCTTGGGGACAGCACTCCCTTACAATGAGCAGTTCTTC. This chain links TRBV5-1 with TRBJ2-1, with a tentative D call TRBD1 (6 bases). Germline loops: CDR1 SGHRS, CDR2 YFSETQ. This CDR3 is 16 amino acids long. Trimming pared 0 bases from V and 4 bases from J, leaving 14 bases between.

The chain couples TRBV7-9 to TRBJ2-1; no reliable D call. Between the trimmed V and J ends, which lost 2 bases and 4 bases, there was a span of 12 bases. Germline loops: CDR1 SEHNR, CDR2 FQNEAQ (reference sequence). The CDR3 has 15 amino acids. In DNA form, the CDR3 reads TGTGCCAGCAGCTTAAGAGGTCAGTTATACAATGAGCAGTTCTTC. This gives the protein CASSLRGQLYNEQFF. Full variable domain (remainder filled in from reference TRBV7-9 and TRBJ2-1): DTGVSQNPRHKITKRGQNVTFRCDPISEHNRLYWYRQTLGQGPEFLTYFQNEAQLEKSRLLSDRFSAERPKGSFSTLEIQRTEQGDSAMYLCASSLRGQLYNEQFFGPGTRLTVL.

The chain has TRBV19 and TRBJ1-1; 7 nucleotides line up with TRBD1. V trimming: 7 bases; J trimming: 5 bases; junction bases outside the gene matches: 4. Germline lookup yields CDR1 LNHDA and CDR2 SQIVND (reference sequence). The CDR3 has 12 amino acids. The CDR3 DNA sequence: TGTGCCAGTAACTACAGGGGAACTGAAGCTTTCTTT. Translation: CASNYRGTEAFF.

This sequence joins TRBV5-1 and TRBJ2-5, with TRBD2 matching over 9 bases. This CDR3 has 18 residues. Germline V gene data show CDR1 as SGHRS and CDR2 as YFSETQ. After removal of 4 bases from V and 1 base from J, the junction contained 14 bases not matched to a gene. The DNA for the CDR3 is TGCGCCAGCAGCCCCTCTAGCGGGGCCCTTATACGCCAAGAGACCCAGTACTTC. Its translation: CASSPSSGALIRQETQYF.